Listed below are T cell receptor beta chains from one sample, sequenced in a study of T cells in Graves' hyperthyroidism and ophthalmopathy. In TCRdb, the multiplex PCR reads were re-called with MiXCR into one record per CDR3 protein. This table has about 210,000 distinct CDR3 sequences, more than 15% appearing once. The sequencing sample was made of blood. The source is a man aged 50 to 59 with Graves' hyperthyroidism. Both conserved end residues are trimmed from each CDR3.

ASRPLDGTYNEQF	TRBJ2-1	TRBV5-4
SDKLAMYNEQF	TRBJ2-1	TRBV29-1
ASSFSRLGVEAF	TRBJ1-1	TRBV12-3/TRBV12-4
ASSSSKTTSGTYNEQF	TRBJ2-1	TRBV7-9
ASSYDSMNTEAF	TRBJ1-1	TRBV2
ASSLADLAGEQY	TRBJ2-7	TRBV7-2
ASSFQAGGGAQY	TRBJ2-5	TRBV12-3/TRBV12-4
ASSRTGLTDTQY	TRBJ2-3	TRBV5-6
ASSLVAGVHNEQF	TRBJ2-1	TRBV12-3/TRBV12-4
ASSFQGGGASGANVLT	TRBJ2-6	TRBV7-6
ASSLGEGGTQY	TRBJ2-5	TRBV11-1
ASSFEGLFYEQY	TRBJ2-7	TRBV7-9
ASSPKDIQQY	TRBJ2-7	TRBV11-3
ASNLQGITEAF	TRBJ1-1	TRBV6-2/TRBV6-3
ASSVRGMEETQY	TRBJ2-5	TRBV9
ASSPRGPYQF	TRBJ2-1	TRBV6-2/TRBV6-3
ASSPGGKSYNEQF	TRBJ2-1	TRBV28
ASSPVPGQGSTDTQY	TRBJ2-3	TRBV19
SAMSQNSNQPQH	TRBJ1-5	TRBV20-1
ASSQGRLNYGYT	TRBJ1-2	TRBV4-3
ASSLAWGVRGYT	TRBJ1-2	TRBV5-6
ASKLTEGGGYT	TRBJ1-2	TRBV7-8
ASSLQRDPHSPLH	TRBJ1-6	TRBV18
ASSFIVGSYNEQF	TRBJ2-1	TRBV12-3/TRBV12-4
ASSPLRAAPTEAF	TRBJ1-1	TRBV6-1
ASSPLGEKLF	TRBJ1-4	TRBV27
ATEPGRRSTDTQY	TRBJ2-3	TRBV10-3
ASSQGLAEVGEQF	TRBJ2-1	TRBV5-1
ASSKSGNQETQY	TRBJ2-5	TRBV19
ASSHAHSGRAFNEQF	TRBJ2-1	TRBV4-3
ASSMIQGKNEQY	TRBJ2-7	TRBV19
ASTPRLTDEQY	TRBJ2-7	TRBV7-9
ASSFFRGREQY	TRBJ2-7	TRBV12-3/TRBV12-4
ASSLGGLGDTEAF	TRBJ1-1	TRBV7-2
ASSHRTGPNYGYT	TRBJ1-2	TRBV7-8
SAKTIAGTYEQY	TRBJ2-7	TRBV20-1
ASKLAGENTGELF	TRBJ2-2	TRBV6-1
VSLGVSRNEQF	TRBJ2-1	TRBV11-2
ASSFLQGRDTEAF	TRBJ1-1	TRBV11-3
ASRRGSLGTEAF	TRBJ1-1	TRBV28
ASSSAAGTAVYYGYT	TRBJ1-2	TRBV28
ASSFGLAGETGELF	TRBJ2-2	TRBV5-1
ASRWVGGAGTYNEQF	TRBJ2-1	TRBV28
ASSESGFSTDTQY	TRBJ2-3	TRBV3-1
ASSQATGGVGYT	TRBJ1-2	TRBV4-3
ASSQDREDEKLF	TRBJ1-4	TRBV3-1
ASSSLLGQVSYEQY	TRBJ2-7	TRBV11-2
ASGAGGNTGELF	TRBJ2-2	TRBV12-5
ASRFGTGTYEQY	TRBJ2-7	TRBV11-2
ASRIRGYYSNQPQH	TRBJ1-5	TRBV28